This TCR beta chain was retrieved from a study of control samples from healthy donors and cancer patients (TCRdb year 2020). On this clone itself: Its recognized antigen is unknown. Base qualities are not at hand, and no much larger clone is one base apart.

Library construction relied on the immunoSEQ multiplex PCR assay. TCRdb provides this immuneACCESS table in a form limited to in-frame rearrangements. Some clones are lacking; in checked studies, under half of them reflect an unresolved V gene, and why the rest are absent is not known. A total of about 110,000 clones appear in this sample, around 89% of them only once. Of the sample, approximately 16% is held by the ten largest clones. From cysteine to phenylalanine, the CDR3 is 14 amino acids long. Only the CDR3 DNA stays, 42 bases, in frame from base 1. V is shortened by 4 bases, J by 6 bases, and the region joining them spans 15 bases. From a lookup of the germline V gene, CDR1 and CDR2 are SQVTM and ANQGSEA.

Recombination joined TRBV29-1 with TRBJ2-2; possibly the D gene is TRBD1, per 7 matching bases. The sequenced material came from blood. The sequence derives from a woman between 50 and 59 years old in good health. The CDR3 in this case is CSVVSTGEAGELFF. The DNA is as follows: TGCAGCGTTGTTTCTACAGGGGAGGCCGGGGAGCTGTTTTTT.